Following are 20 T cell receptor beta chains from one sample sequenced in a study of T cells in localized non-small cell lung cancer. Assay used: immunoSEQ multiplex PCR; TCRdb lists only in-frame clones, some missing. The data contain 100,000 to 150,000 clones, roughly 90% of them seen just once; the ten biggest clones take up 1.5% to 2%. The source material was peripheral blood, sampled before any cancer treatment. Receptors originate from a female donor older than 55 with stage I lung adenocarcinoma.

This clone was counted a single time. The chain couples TRBV30 to TRBJ1-3; weak D call: TRBD1 (6 bases). This CDR3 spans 14 amino acids. V shed 1 base and J shed 8 bases, with 15 bases lying between them. Per germline, CDR1 GTSNPN and CDR2 SVGIG (reference sequence). CDR3 coding DNA: TGTGCCTGGAGTGCCGACAGGCCTTCGGACACCATATATTTT. Translating it yields CAWSADRPSDTIYF.

This chain connects TRBV7-9 to TRBJ2-1; no clear D gene. V was pared by 7 bases and J by 9 bases, with 10 bases between. This CDR3 is 11 amino acids long. Per germline, CDR1 SEHNR and CDR2 FQNEAQ (reference sequence). The CDR3 loop is CASNGDSEQFF. The CDR3 nucleotides are TGTGCCAGCAACGGCGATTCTGAGCAGTTCTTC.

This rearrangement joins TRBV19 to TRBJ2-5; the D gene is possibly TRBD2 (6 bases). This CDR3 contains 13 residues. Per germline, CDR1 LNHDA and CDR2 SQIVND (reference sequence). The V end lost 7 bases, the J end lost 5 bases, and 14 bases lay between the germline ends. CDR3 sequence (DNA): TGTGCCAGTAAGGTCTATGGGGGGGAGACCCAGTACTTC. Translated: CASKVYGGETQYF.

This clone has a single count. For the CDR3, the DNA is TGTGCCAGCAGCGTTGAGGGGGGGAGGACGGATACGCAGTATTTT. This translates into CASSVEGGRTDTQYF. The chain employs TRBV9 and TRBJ2-3; D perhaps matches TRBD2 (7 bases). The V end was cut by 2 bases, the J end by 6 bases, with 16 bases between. Germline loops: CDR1 SGDLS, CDR2 YYNGEE. The CDR3 has 15 amino acids.

The chain links TRBV11-3 to TRBJ2-2; D gene uncertain. V was cut by 5 bases and J by 6 bases, with 13 bases left in between. Germline V CDR1 and CDR2: SGHNT, YENEEA. The CDR3 totals 14 residues. CDR3 DNA sequence: TGTGCCAGCAGCCCTGGGGTATTGGCCGGGGAGCTGTTTTTT. Residues: CASSPGVLAGELFF.

The V and J genes are TRBV2 and TRBJ2-7; D is ambiguous. The V end was cut by 3 bases, the J end by 3 bases, with 15 bases between. This CDR3 region has 15 residues. CDR1 and CDR2 (germline): SNHLY, FYNNEI. As DNA, the CDR3 is TGTGCCAGCAGTGAGTCAACTCAAACCGGCTACGAGCAGTACTTC. Amino acid sequence: CASSESTQTGYEQYF. The complete variable domain, with remaining parts taken from reference TRBV2 and TRBJ2-7, reads EPEVTQTPSHQVTQMGQEVILRCVPISNHLYFYWYRQILGQKVEFLVSFYNNEISEKSEIFDDQFSVERPDGSNFTLKIRSTKLEDSAMYFCASSESTQTGYEQYFGPGTRLTVT.

This clone was found once. This sequence joins TRBV6-6 and TRBJ2-7; D tentatively fits TRBD1 or TRBD2 (5 bases each). The CDR3 spans 15 residues. Trimming left V 7 bases short and J 5 bases short, with 21 bases between. Germline loops: CDR1 MNHNY, CDR2 SVGAGI (reference sequence). The CDR3 sequence: CASTPMPGRIHEQYF. CDR3 nucleotides: TGTGCCAGCACCCCTATGCCGGGACGGATACACGAGCAGTACTTC.

CDR3 in amino acids: CASSRSGQTLAKNIQYF. CDR3 bases: TGTGCCAGCAGTCGATCGGGACAGACACTAGCCAAAAACATTCAGTACTTC. The rearrangement links TRBV28 to TRBJ2-4; the match to TRBD1 covers 7 bases. CDR1 is MDHEN and CDR2 is SYDVKM in the germline V gene. This CDR3 region has 17 residues. Trimming at V came to 5 bases and at J to 0 bases, leaving 10 bases not matched to a gene.

The genes are TRBV7-6 and TRBJ2-7, with TRBD2 matching 12 bases. V lost 4 bases, J lost 6 bases, and 10 bases stayed unmatched. The CDR3 is 16 residues long. Looked up from germline, CDR1 is SGHVS and CDR2 is FNYEAQ. CDR3 loop: CASSSLAGGPFGEQYF. CDR3 in DNA: TGTGCCAGCAGCTCGCTAGCGGGAGGGCCTTTCGGCGAGCAGTACTTC.

This chain links TRBV6-1 with TRBJ1-5; perhaps TRBD1 as D (5 bases). Germline CDR1 and CDR2: MNHNS and SASEGT. V shed 4 bases and J shed 4 bases, with 11 bases lying between them. The CDR3 has 14 residues. The CDR3 DNA reads as TGTGCCAGCAGTGCGGGGCCGGCGAATCAGCCCCAGCATTTT. Its protein product is CASSAGPANQPQHF.

This clone turned up a few times. V gene TRBV6-5 combines with J gene TRBJ1-2; D is unresolved. The CDR3 has 12 amino acids. Looked up from germline, CDR1 is MNHEY and CDR2 is SVGAGI. V was pared by 4 bases and J by 6 bases, with 9 bases between. CDR3 in amino acids: CASSSTGNGYTF. CDR3 bases: TGTGCCAGCAGTTCTACTGGGAATGGCTACACCTTC.

The gene calls are TRBV6-5 and TRBJ1-1, with 7 bases fitting TRBD1. Germline V lookup: CDR1 MNHEY, CDR2 SVGAGI. The CDR3 totals 15 residues. J lost 4 bases, V lost 5 bases, and 10 bases had no gene match. The CDR3 region has the DNA TGTGCCAGCAGTCATTACAGGGGAGGTAGCACTGAAGCTTTCTTT. Its protein is CASSHYRGGSTEAFF.

This clone was seen only once. The J gene is TRBJ2-2, the V gene TRBV6-1; a possible D gene is TRBD2 (5 bases). Between the trimmed V and J ends, which lost 3 bases and 5 bases, there was a span of 10 bases. There are 14 residues in the CDR3. Germline CDR1 and CDR2: MNHNS and SASEGT. CDR3 sequence reads: CASSEGVGTGELFF. CDR3 nucleotide sequence: TGTGCCAGCAGTGAGGGAGTGGGAACCGGGGAGCTGTTTTTT.

The rearrangement links TRBV6-5 to TRBJ1-5, with D perhaps TRBD1 (5 bases). V dropped 6 bases and J dropped 3 bases, with 9 bases sitting between them. CDR3 length equals 13 residues. Germline lookup yields CDR1 MNHEY and CDR2 SVGAGI. The DNA of the CDR3 is TGTGCCAGCAGAAGGGGTCCCAATCAGCCCCAGCATTTT. This gives the protein CASRRGPNQPQHF.

This clone was found a few times. The chain uses TRBV18 and TRBJ2-5; D gene ambiguous. Germline CDR1 reads KGHSH; CDR2 reads LQKENI. V lost 4 bases, J lost 4 bases, and 10 bases lay in between. This CDR3 has 13 residues. The CDR3, as DNA: TGTGCCAGCTCACGGTCACCGGTAGAGACCCAGTACTTC. Translated, it gives CASSRSPVETQYF. Full variable domain (outside the CDR3, taken from reference TRBV18 and TRBJ2-5): NAGVMQNPRHLVRRRGQEARLRCSPMKGHSHVYWYRQLPEEGLKFMVYLQKENIIDESGMPKERFSAEFPKEGPSILRIQQVVRGDSAAYFCASSRSPVETQYFGPGTRLLVL.

V is TRBV6-1 and J is TRBJ1-5, with no clear D. The CDR3 covers 16 residues. V was shortened by 2 bases and J by 4 bases, with 15 bases between the two germline ends. Germline lookup yields CDR1 MNHNS and CDR2 SASEGT. The CDR3 nucleotides read TGTGCCAGCAGTGAACGGAGGGCAACACAAAATCAGCCCCAGCATTTT. This gives the protein CASSERRATQNQPQHF.

Remarks on this clone: One end of the junction does not line up with germline, which may come from a read error. This chain links TRBV6-1 with TRBJ2-5; D remains ambiguous. The CDR3 is made up of 12 amino acids. Germline lookup yields CDR1 MNHNS and CDR2 SASEGT. The CDR3 region has the DNA TGTGCCAGCAGCGAAGACTGGGAGACCCAGTACTTC. Translation: CASSEDWETQYF.

This chain joins TRBV30 and TRBJ1-6, with D perhaps TRBD1 (5 bases). Germline CDR1 GTSNPN, CDR2 SVGIG (reference sequence). This CDR3 has 18 residues. Between the trimmed V and J ends, which lost 3 bases and 10 bases, there was a span of 28 bases. CDR3 sequence reads: CAWRVGQGGSSNGSPLHF. The CDR3 coding sequence is TGTGCCTGGAGAGTAGGGCAGGGAGGCTCGTCAAATGGATCACCCCTCCACTTT.

This clone appeared a few times. The CDR3 loop reads CASSTGAGTRGNEQFF. The CDR3 bases are TGCGCCAGCAGTACGGGCGCGGGTACGAGAGGCAATGAGCAGTTCTTC. This chain uses TRBV10-1 with TRBJ2-1; D is possibly TRBD2 (5 bases). There are 16 residues in the CDR3. Germline V CDR1 and CDR2: WNHNN, SYGVQD (reference sequence). With 5 bases removed from V and 6 bases from J, the gap between germline ends came to 20 bases.

The chain combines TRBV19 with TRBJ1-2; D uncertain. There are 16 residues in the CDR3. V was shortened by 2 bases and J by 2 bases, with 15 bases between the two germline ends. CDR1 LNHDA and CDR2 SQIVND come from the germline V gene (reference sequence). CDR3 sequence: CASSIFGRNPNYGYTF. For the CDR3, the DNA is TGTGCCAGTAGTATATTCGGTCGTAATCCAAACTATGGCTACACCTTC.